These T cell receptor beta chains were read from a single sample in a study of shared clonotypes between healthy human individuals. Libraries were prepared by immunoSEQ multiplex PCR; TCRdb keeps only in-frame clonotypes and omits some of them. This sample has fewer than 650,000 clones, with roughly four fifths found just once. Sequenced material: PBMCs. All receptors come from a woman between 40 and 50 years old in good health. Some clones in this sample may be carry-over from other donors' samples. Both conserved end residues are part of each CDR3. D genes are given only for firm matches. Expanded clones are given a class, and other clones once, few, many or no size at all.

size	D	V	J	CDR3	DNA
.	.	TRBV6-1	TRBJ1-2	CASSYNYGGSGYTF	TGTGCCAGCAGCTACAACTACGGGGGGAGTGGCTACACCTTC
few	.	TRBV28	TRBJ1-1	CASSLPPNTEAFF	TGTGCCAGCAGTTTACCGCCCAACACTGAAGCTTTCTTT
.	.	TRBV7-9	TRBJ1-2	CASSFDLYGYTF	TGTGCCAGCAGCTTTGACCTCTATGGCTACACCTTC
.	TRBD2	TRBV9	TRBJ2-7	CASSVPLGLADLFYEQYF	TGTGCCAGCAGCGTACCGCTGGGACTAGCGGACCTATTCTACGAGCAGTACTTC
.	.	TRBV11-3	TRBJ2-5	CASSSAGGQETQYF	TGTGCCAGCAGTTCGGCGGGTGGACAAGAGACCCAGTACTTC
.	.	TRBV6-6	TRBJ1-2	CASSYSDAVNYGYTF	TGTGCCAGCAGTTACTCGGATGCGGTAAACTATGGCTACACCTTC
few	.	TRBV4-3	TRBJ2-6	CASSQARDHLGANVLTF	TGCGCCAGCAGCCAAGCCAGGGATCACCTTGGGGCCAACGTCCTGACTTTC
.	TRBD2	TRBV7-2	TRBJ2-7	CASSWGPGASGSPYEQYF	TGTGCCAGCAGCTGGGGACCCGGGGCTAGCGGGTCTCCCTACGAGCAGTACTTC
many	.	TRBV28	TRBJ2-3	CASRFSTDTQYF	TGTGCCAGCAGGTTTAGCACAGATACGCAGTATTTT
.	TRBD1	TRBV14	TRBJ1-1	CASSQNRGPTEAFF	TGTGCCAGCAGCCAAAACAGGGGGCCTACTGAAGCTTTCTTT
.	.	TRBV7-9	TRBJ1-4	CASSHRAERNEKLFF	TGTGCCAGCAGCCATCGAGCGGAACGGAATGAAAAACTGTTTTTT
.	.	TRBV27	TRBJ1-5	CASSFRVGQPQHF	TGTGCCAGCAGTTTCCGGGTGGGTCAGCCCCAGCATTTT
.	.	TRBV30	TRBJ1-4	CAWSAGAANEKLFF	TGTGCCTGGAGCGCAGGGGCGGCTAATGAAAAACTGTTTTTT
.	TRBD2	TRBV28	TRBJ2-5	CASSYLAGGLQETQYF	TGTGCCAGCAGCTATCTAGCGGGAGGACTCCAAGAGACCCAGTACTTC
.	TRBD2	TRBV7-6	TRBJ2-7	CASSLALAGGPGEQYF	TGTGCCAGCAGCTTAGCGCTAGCGGGAGGGCCGGGGGAGCAGTACTTC
.	.	TRBV18	TRBJ1-1	CASSSPGEGVETEAFF	TGTGCCAGCAGCTCACCGGGCGAGGGGGTAGAGACTGAAGCTTTCTTT
.	TRBD2	TRBV4-2	TRBJ2-5	CASSQHLAGGFAETQYF	TGTGCCAGCAGCCAACACCTAGCGGGAGGATTCGCAGAGACCCAGTACTTC
few	TRBD1	TRBV29-1	TRBJ1-5	CSVGQGASQPQHF	TGCAGCGTTGGACAGGGGGCCAGTCAGCCCCAGCATTTT
.	.	TRBV5-1	TRBJ2-1	CASSGRLNEQFF	TGCGCCAGCAGCGGGAGACTGAATGAGCAGTTCTTC
once	TRBD2	TRBV5-1	TRBJ2-2	CASSLAASGSDTGELFF	TGCGCCAGCAGCTTGGCCGCTAGCGGGAGTGACACCGGGGAGCTGTTTTTT
.	.	TRBV6-1	TRBJ2-2	CASSSHYTGELFF	TGTGCCAGCAGTTCTCATTACACCGGGGAGCTGTTTTTT
few	.	TRBV30	TRBJ2-7	CALALDQIVAYEQYF	TGTGCCTTAGCCTTGGACCAGATAGTGGCCTACGAGCAGTACTTC
.	TRBD1	TRBV18	TRBJ2-5	CASSPSGQLETQYF	TGTGCCAGCTCACCCTCGGGACAGCTAGAGACCCAGTACTTC
.	TRBD1	TRBV28	TRBJ2-7	CATGTGGLGQYF	TGTGCCACCGGGACAGGGGGTCTCGGGCAGTACTTC
few	.	TRBV29-1	TRBJ1-1	CSVVTATEAFF	TGCAGCGTTGTGACTGCCACTGAAGCTTTCTTT
.	.	TRBV10-3	TRBJ2-3	CASKGPGPDTQYF	TGTGCCTCCAAAGGACCAGGCCCAGATACGCAGTATTTT
.	TRBD1	TRBV5-1	TRBJ2-1	CASSRRQGTGHEQFF	TGCGCCAGCAGCCGGAGACAGGGGACCGGTCATGAGCAGTTCTTC
once	TRBD2	TRBV7-3	TRBJ2-2	CASRPAGVGELFF	TGTGCCAGCAGGCCTGCGGGAGTCGGGGAGCTGTTTTTT
.	.	TRBV9	TRBJ1-5	CASSESGRRPQHF	TGTGCCAGCAGCGAATCAGGGAGGCGGCCCCAGCATTTT
.	.	TRBV28	TRBJ1-2	CASTDRTAGYTF	TGTGCCAGCACCGACCGGACAGCTGGCTACACCTTC
.	TRBD2	TRBV4-1	TRBJ2-3	CASSPSGRPSTDTQYF	TGCGCCAGCAGCCCGAGCGGGAGACCTAGCACAGATACGCAGTATTTT
.	TRBD2	TRBV4-3	TRBJ2-7	CASSQDRTSGSYEQYF	TGCGCCAGCAGCCAAGATCGGACTAGCGGGAGCTACGAGCAGTACTTC
.	.	TRBV11-2	TRBJ2-5	CASSRNGGGGVAQYF	TGTGCCAGCAGCCGCAACGGTGGTGGGGGTGTGGCCCAGTACTTC
.	.	TRBV20-1	TRBJ2-7	CSARANYEQYF	TGCAGTGCTAGAGCGAATTACGAGCAGTACTTC
.	.	TRBV14	TRBJ2-2	CASSQVRGLTGELFF	TGTGCCAGCAGCCAAGTAAGGGGACTCACCGGGGAGCTGTTTTTT
few	.	TRBV20-1	TRBJ2-7	CSAADYYEQYF	TGCAGTGCTGCGGACTACTACGAGCAGTACTTC
many	.	TRBV27	TRBJ1-5	CASSLPQGPSNQPQHF	TGTGCCAGCAGCTTACCCCAGGGACCTAGCAATCAGCCCCAGCATTTT
few	.	TRBV5-1	TRBJ2-1	CASNRQYGYNEQFF	TGCGCCAGCAACAGACAGTACGGATACAATGAGCAGTTCTTC
.	TRBD1	TRBV28	TRBJ1-4	CASSLLPGQGNEKLFF	TGTGCCAGCAGTTTACTTCCGGGACAGGGGAATGAAAAACTGTTTTTT
.	.	TRBV7-3	TRBJ2-1	CASSALLGGNEQFF	TGTGCCAGCAGCGCCCTTTTGGGGGGCAATGAGCAGTTCTTC